This is a list of T cell receptor beta chains from one sample in a study of synovial regulatory T cells in juvenile arthritis. The method was immunoSEQ multiplex PCR; TCRdb's version includes in-frame clones alone and lacks a portion of them. Its listing shows 8,000 to 10,000 clones. The sample comprised Treg cells from blood. These receptor sequences come from a donor aged 2-30 years with juvenile idiopathic arthritis. The CDR3 runs from the conserved cysteine through the conserved F or W. Where a row states a size, it is once, few, many or the class of an expanded clone; other rows omit it.

size: medium-sized; J: TRBJ1-1; V: TRBV19; CDR3: CASSEPVRGTEAFF
size: NA; J: TRBJ1-6; V: TRBV11-2; CDR3: CASSWRAYNSPLHF
size: NA; J: TRBJ2-2; V: TRBV18; CDR3: CASSPTWLGNTGELFF
size: NA; J: TRBJ1-1; V: TRBV19; CDR3: CASSLLGQAGTEAFF
size: NA; J: TRBJ1-2; V: TRBV5-6; CDR3: CASSLVRGYGYTF
size: NA; J: TRBJ2-1; V: TRBV7-6; CDR3: CASSLGTSGGSYNEQFF
size: NA; J: TRBJ2-3; V: TRBV4-1; CDR3: CASSLSLVADTQYF
size: NA; J: TRBJ1-2; V: TRBV5-6; CDR3: CASSLGTANYGYTF
size: NA; J: TRBJ1-1; V: TRBV6-6; CDR3: CASTPARGLDTEAFF
size: NA; J: TRBJ1-2; V: TRBV4-1; CDR3: CASSQKGHNYGYTF
size: NA; J: TRBJ1-5; V: TRBV2; CDR3: CASREGQRTNQPQHF
size: NA; J: TRBJ2-1; V: TRBV6-1; CDR3: CATSFGSYNEQFF
size: NA; J: TRBJ1-5; V: TRBV4-1; CDR3: CASSQGGGLEGQPQHF
size: NA; J: TRBJ2-2; V: TRBV1; CDR3: CTSSQGAGVNTGELFF
size: NA; J: TRBJ2-7; V: TRBV28; CDR3: CASSSPGAGENEQYF
size: NA; J: TRBJ2-7; V: TRBV18; CDR3: CASGRAPGYEQYF
size: NA; J: TRBJ2-5; V: TRBV5-4; CDR3: CASSLEETQYF
size: NA; J: TRBJ2-6; V: TRBV19; CDR3: CASSRDSSGANVLTF
size: NA; J: TRBJ1-3; V: TRBV10-3; CDR3: CAIRTGDSKFNTIYF
size: NA; J: TRBJ1-2; V: TRBV19; CDR3: CASSIANYGYTF
size: NA; J: TRBJ2-7; V: TRBV19; CDR3: CASSMVGGLYEQYF
size: NA; J: TRBJ2-1; V: TRBV28; CDR3: CASSSTSGTPSHYNEQFF
size: NA; J: TRBJ2-3; V: TRBV19; CDR3: CASSITPRVDTQYF
size: NA; J: TRBJ2-1; V: TRBV28; CDR3: CASSLAGGPLNEQFF